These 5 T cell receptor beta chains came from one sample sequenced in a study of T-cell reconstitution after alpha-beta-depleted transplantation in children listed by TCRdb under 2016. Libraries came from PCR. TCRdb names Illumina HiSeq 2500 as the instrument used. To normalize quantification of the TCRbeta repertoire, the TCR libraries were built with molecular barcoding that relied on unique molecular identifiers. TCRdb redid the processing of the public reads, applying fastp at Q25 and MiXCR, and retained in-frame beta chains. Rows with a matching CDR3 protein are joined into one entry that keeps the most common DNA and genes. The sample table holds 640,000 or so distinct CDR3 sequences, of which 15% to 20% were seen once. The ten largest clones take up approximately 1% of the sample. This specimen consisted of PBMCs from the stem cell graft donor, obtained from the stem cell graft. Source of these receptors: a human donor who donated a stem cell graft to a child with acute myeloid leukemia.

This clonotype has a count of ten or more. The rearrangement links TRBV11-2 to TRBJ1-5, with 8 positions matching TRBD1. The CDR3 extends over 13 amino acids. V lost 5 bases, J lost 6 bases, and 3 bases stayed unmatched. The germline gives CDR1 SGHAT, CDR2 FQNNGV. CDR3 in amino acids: CASSPDRGQPQHF. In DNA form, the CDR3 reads TGTGCCAGCAGCCCTGACAGGGGTCAGCCCCAGCATTTT.

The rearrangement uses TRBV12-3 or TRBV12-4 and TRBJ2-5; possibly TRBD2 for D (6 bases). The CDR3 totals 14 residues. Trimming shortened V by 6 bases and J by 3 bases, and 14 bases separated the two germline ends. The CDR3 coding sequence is TGTGCCAGCAGAACAGCGGGTTTTGAAGAGACCCAGTACTTC. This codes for CASRTAGFEETQYF.

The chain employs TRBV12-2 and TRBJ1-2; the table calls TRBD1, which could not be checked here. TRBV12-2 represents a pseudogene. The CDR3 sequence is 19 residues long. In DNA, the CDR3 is TGTGCAAGTCGCTTAGCGCGACAGGGTACGGGCCGTGGGTCCTATGGCTACACCTTC. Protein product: CASRLARQGTGRGSYGYTF.

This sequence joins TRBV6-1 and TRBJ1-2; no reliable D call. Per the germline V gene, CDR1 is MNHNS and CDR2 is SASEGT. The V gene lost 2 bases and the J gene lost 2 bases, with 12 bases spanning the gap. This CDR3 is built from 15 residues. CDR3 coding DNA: TGTGCCAGCAGTGAAAGGATACAGCGAAACTATGGCTACACCTTC. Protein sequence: CASSERIQRNYGYTF.

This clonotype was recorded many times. CDR3 sequence: CASSLGDRYNEQFF. Written as DNA, the CDR3 is TGTGCCAGCAGCTTAGGCGACCGCTACAATGAGCAGTTCTTC. The chain employs TRBV13 and TRBJ2-1, with D unresolved. Germline-derived CDR1 and CDR2 are PRHDT and FYEKMQ (reference sequence). The CDR3 loop spans 14 amino acids. With 0 bases removed from V and 3 bases from J, the gap between germline ends came to 6 bases.